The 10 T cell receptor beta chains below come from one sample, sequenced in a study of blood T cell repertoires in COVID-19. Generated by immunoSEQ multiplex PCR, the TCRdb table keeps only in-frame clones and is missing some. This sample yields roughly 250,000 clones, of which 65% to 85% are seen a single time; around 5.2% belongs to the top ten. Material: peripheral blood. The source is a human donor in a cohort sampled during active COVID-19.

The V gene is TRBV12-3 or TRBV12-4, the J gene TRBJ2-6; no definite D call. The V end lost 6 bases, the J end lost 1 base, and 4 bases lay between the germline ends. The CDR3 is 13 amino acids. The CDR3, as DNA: TGTGCCAGCAGGTCATCTGGGGCCAACGTCCTGACTTTC. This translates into CASRSSGANVLTF.

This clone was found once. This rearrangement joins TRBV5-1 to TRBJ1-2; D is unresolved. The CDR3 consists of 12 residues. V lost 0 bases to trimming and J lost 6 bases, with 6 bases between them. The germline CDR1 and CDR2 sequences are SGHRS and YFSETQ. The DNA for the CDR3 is TGCGCCAGCAGCTTGGACCGGGATGGCTACACCTTC. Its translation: CASSLDRDGYTF.

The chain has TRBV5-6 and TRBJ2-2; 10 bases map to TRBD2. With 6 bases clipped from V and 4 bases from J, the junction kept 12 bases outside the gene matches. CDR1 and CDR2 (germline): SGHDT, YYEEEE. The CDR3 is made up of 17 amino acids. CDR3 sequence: CASTVRGLAFFTGELFF. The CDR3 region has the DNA TGTGCCAGCACCGTTAGGGGACTAGCGTTCTTCACCGGGGAGCTGTTTTTT.

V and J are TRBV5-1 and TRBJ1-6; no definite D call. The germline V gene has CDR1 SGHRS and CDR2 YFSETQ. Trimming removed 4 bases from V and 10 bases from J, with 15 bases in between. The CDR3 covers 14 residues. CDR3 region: CASSEIKEGSPLHF. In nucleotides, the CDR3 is TGCGCCAGCAGCGAGATTAAGGAGGGATCACCCCTCCACTTT.

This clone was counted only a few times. The CDR3 is CASSPGSSGGNEQFF. CDR3 DNA: TGTGCCAGCAGCCCGGGGTCTAGCGGGGGGAATGAGCAGTTCTTC. J is TRBJ2-1 and V is TRBV11-3; TRBD2 matches 11 bases. Germline trimming cut 5 bases from V and 7 bases from J; bases unmatched to any gene: 7. The CDR3 runs 15 residues. CDR1 is SGHNT, CDR2 YENEEA, per germline.

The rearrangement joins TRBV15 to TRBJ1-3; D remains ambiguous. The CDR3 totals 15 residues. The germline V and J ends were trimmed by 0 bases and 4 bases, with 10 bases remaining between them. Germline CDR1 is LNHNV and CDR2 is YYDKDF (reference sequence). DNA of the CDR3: TGTGCCACCAGCAGAGATAAATTGTCGGGAAACACCATATATTTT. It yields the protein CATSRDKLSGNTIYF.

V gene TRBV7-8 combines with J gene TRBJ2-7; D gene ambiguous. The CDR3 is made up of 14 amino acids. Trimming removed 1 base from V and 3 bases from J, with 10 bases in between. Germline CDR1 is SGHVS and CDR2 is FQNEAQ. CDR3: CASSLGRLIYEQYF. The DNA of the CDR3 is TGTGCCAGCAGCTTAGGCCGACTCATCTACGAGCAGTACTTC.

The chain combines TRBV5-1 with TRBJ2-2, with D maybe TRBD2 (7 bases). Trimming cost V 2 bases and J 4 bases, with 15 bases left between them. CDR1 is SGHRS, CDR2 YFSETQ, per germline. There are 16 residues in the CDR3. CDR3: CASSFKGGPSTGELFF. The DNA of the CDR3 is TGCGCCAGCAGCTTTAAGGGGGGGCCGAGCACCGGGGAGCTGTTTTTT.

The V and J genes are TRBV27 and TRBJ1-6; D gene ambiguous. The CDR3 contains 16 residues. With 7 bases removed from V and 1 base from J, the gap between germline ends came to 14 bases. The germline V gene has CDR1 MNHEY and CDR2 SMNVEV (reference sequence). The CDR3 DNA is TGTGCCAGCACCCCGCTCAGCGGGTCCTATAATTCACCCCTCCACTTT. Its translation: CASTPLSGSYNSPLHF.

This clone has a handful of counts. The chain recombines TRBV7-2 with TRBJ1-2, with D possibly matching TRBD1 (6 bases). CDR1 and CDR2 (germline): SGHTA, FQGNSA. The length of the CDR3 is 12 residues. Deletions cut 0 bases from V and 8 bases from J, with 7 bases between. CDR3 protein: CASSLATGGYTF. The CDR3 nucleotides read TGTGCCAGCAGCTTAGCAACAGGGGGCTACACCTTC.